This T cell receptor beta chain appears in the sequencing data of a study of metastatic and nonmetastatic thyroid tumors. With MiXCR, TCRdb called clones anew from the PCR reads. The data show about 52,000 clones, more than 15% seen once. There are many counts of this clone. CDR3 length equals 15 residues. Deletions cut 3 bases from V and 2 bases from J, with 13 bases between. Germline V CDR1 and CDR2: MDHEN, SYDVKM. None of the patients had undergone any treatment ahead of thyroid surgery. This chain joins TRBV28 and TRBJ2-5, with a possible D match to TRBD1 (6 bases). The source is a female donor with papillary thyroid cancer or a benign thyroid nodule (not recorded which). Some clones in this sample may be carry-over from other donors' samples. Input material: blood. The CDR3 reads CASSFGGDRQETQYF. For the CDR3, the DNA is TGTGCCAGCAGTTTTGGGGGCGACAGACAAGAGACCCAGTACTTC.